One sample yielded the 25 T cell receptor beta chains listed below, sequenced in a study of T-cell memory formation after mild COVID-19. TCRdb re-called the 5' RACE reads through MiXCR, storing one row per CDR3 protein. The sample yields roughly 300,000 distinct CDR3 sequences, approximately 8.4% seen once. Sequencing was performed on PBMCs or a T cell subset sorted from them (not recorded which). These receptors were collected from a man between 18 and 29 years old who had mild COVID-19 (a few samples of this study predate the infection). Cell type and time point are not known.

The sample holds a few counts of this clonotype. The chain couples TRBV29-1 to TRBJ2-5; possible D gene TRBD1, 5 bases. The CDR3 is 13 residues long. Trimming stripped 4 bases from V and 1 base from J, with 10 bases between. The V gene's germline CDR1 is SQVTM and CDR2 ANQGSEA. CDR3 protein: CSVVGAAQETQYF. CDR3 coding DNA: TGCAGCGTTGTAGGGGCAGCCCAAGAGACCCAGTACTTC.

CDR3 nucleotides: TGTGCCAGCAGCTTAGATGTCGGAGTAGCGAGGGAGACCCAGTACTTC. Residues: CASSLDVGVARETQYF. The chain combines TRBV7-2 with TRBJ2-5; TRBD2 might be the D (5 bases). V lost 1 base, J lost 5 bases, and 17 bases lay in between. The length of the CDR3 is 16 residues. Germline V lookup: CDR1 SGHTA, CDR2 FQGNSA. Supplemented by reference TRBV7-2 and TRBJ2-5, the full variable domain reads GAGVSQSPSNKVTEKGKDVELRCDPISGHTALYWYRQSLGQGLEFLIYFQGNSAPDKSGLPSDRFSAERTGGSVSTLTIQRTQQEDSAVYLCASSLDVGVARETQYFGPGTRLLVL.

In its sample, this clonotype was seen a few times. V is TRBV7-2 and J is TRBJ2-3, with 8 bases lining up with TRBD2. Losses at the gene ends were 6 bases for V and 0 bases for J; bases not matched to a gene: 5. This CDR3 is 15 amino acids long. In germline, CDR1 is SGHTA, CDR2 FQGNSA. CDR3 residues: CASRSLAASTDTQYF. CDR3 DNA sequence: TGTGCCAGCAGGTCACTAGCGGCTAGCACAGATACGCAGTATTTT.

This chain connects TRBV14 to TRBJ2-7; TRBD2 agrees at 9 bases. V lost 5 bases to trimming and J lost 3 bases; unmatched junction nucleotides: 2. CDR1 and CDR2 from the germline V gene are SGHDN and FVKESK. CDR3 length: 13 amino acids. The CDR3 region has the DNA TGTGCCAGCAGCGTTAGCGGGGGCTACGAGCAGTACGTC. Amino acids: CASSVSGGYEQYV.

This clonotype was observed many times. The J gene is TRBJ2-2, the V gene TRBV5-1, with D possibly matching TRBD2 (6 bases). The CDR3 covers 14 residues. Germline lookup yields CDR1 SGHRS and CDR2 YFSETQ. V lost 4 bases and J lost 6, with 13 bases in between. CDR3 coding DNA: TGCGCCAGCAGCGTAAACCTAGCGCCCGGGGAGCTGTTTTTT. It specifies CASSVNLAPGELFF. The complete variable domain, with remaining parts taken from reference TRBV5-1 and TRBJ2-2, reads KAGVTQTPRYLIKTRGQQVTLSCSPISGHRSVSWYQQTPGQGLQFLFEYFSETQRNKGNFPGRFSGRQFSNSRSEMNVSTLELGDSALYLCASSVNLAPGELFFGEGSRLTVL.

This clonotype was observed a few times. V gene TRBV7-9 combines with J gene TRBJ1-5; D not resolved. The V gene's germline CDR1 is SEHNR and CDR2 FQNEAQ (reference sequence). The V end was cut by 4 bases, the J end by 2 bases, with 12 bases between. This CDR3 is built from 15 residues. CDR3 region: CASSWGGRGNQPQHF. In nucleotides, the CDR3 is TGTGCCAGCAGCTGGGGAGGAAGGGGCAATCAGCCCCAGCATTTT.

The chain couples TRBV28 to TRBJ1-1; 8 nucleotides agree with TRBD1. Germline trimming cut 3 bases from V and 5 bases from J; bases unmatched to any gene: 5. This CDR3 comprises 14 residues. Germline CDR1 reads MDHEN; CDR2 reads SYDVKM. The CDR3 region has the DNA TGTGCCAGCAGTTTTACCGACAGGGGAACTGAAGCTTTCTTT. Protein product: CASSFTDRGTEAFF.

J is TRBJ2-1 and V is TRBV4-3, with TRBD2 matching 9 bases. The V and J ends lost 3 bases and 4 bases, in that order; junction bases with no gene match: 7. The CDR3 covers 16 residues. CDR1 is LGHNA and CDR2 is YSLEER in the germline V gene. The CDR3 loop reads CASSQNPSGTYNEQFF. The CDR3 nucleotides are TGCGCCAGCAGCCAGAACCCTAGCGGGACTTACAATGAGCAGTTCTTC.

V and J are TRBV25-1 and TRBJ1-2; D remains unclear. The length of the CDR3 is 16 residues. V shed 4 bases and J shed 0 bases, with 15 bases lying between them. Per germline, CDR1 MGHDK and CDR2 SYGVNS. The CDR3: CASSANGPYPNYGYTF. The DNA for the CDR3 is TGTGCCAGCAGTGCCAATGGTCCGTACCCTAACTATGGCTACACCTTC.

The rearrangement uses TRBV20-1 and TRBJ2-1, with 11 bases fitting TRBD2. The trim removed 3 bases at V and 0 bases at J, leaving 7 bases unmatched. Germline assignment: CDR1 DFQATT and CDR2 SNEGSKA (reference sequence). The CDR3 runs 17 residues. DNA of the CDR3: TGCAGTGCTAGGATAATAGCGGGGGGGTACTCCTACAATGAGCAGTTCTTC. This codes for CSARIIAGGYSYNEQFF.

V gene TRBV6-5 combines with J gene TRBJ1-2; weak D call: TRBD1 (5 bases). Trimming left V 6 bases short and J 0 bases short, with 17 bases between. This CDR3 is built from 16 residues. CDR1 MNHEY and CDR2 SVGAGI come from the germline V gene. The CDR3 region is CASRSHPWGSNYGYTF. In nucleotides, the CDR3 is TGTGCCAGCAGATCCCACCCGTGGGGCTCTAACTATGGCTACACCTTC.

The sample holds many counts of this clonotype. The genes are TRBV7-2 and TRBJ2-3; D gene unclear. V was pared by 5 bases and J by 4 bases, with 16 bases between. Germline CDR1 reads SGHTA; CDR2 reads FQGNSA. The CDR3 loop spans 15 amino acids. The CDR3 loop reads CASSPALVYADTQYF. In nucleotides, the CDR3 is TGTGCCAGCAGCCCAGCTCTCGTGTATGCAGATACGCAGTATTTT.

The J gene is TRBJ1-2, the V gene TRBV4-2; TRBD1 matches at 7 bases. Germline V gene sequence: CDR1 LGHNA, CDR2 YNFKEQ. The CDR3 extends over 16 amino acids. V shed 4 bases and J 1 base; nucleotides not matched to a gene: 9. The CDR3 sequence: CASSRDPGQINYGYTF. For the CDR3, the DNA is TGTGCCAGCAGCCGAGACCCGGGACAGATTAACTATGGCTACACCTTC.

V is TRBV6-1 and J is TRBJ1-2; D possibly corresponds to TRBD1 (5 bases). The CDR3 has 13 amino acids. In germline, CDR1 is MNHNS, CDR2 SASEGT. V shed 3 bases and J shed 3 bases, with 8 bases lying between them. The CDR3 sequence is CASSEARDYGYTF. The CDR3 bases are TGTGCCAGCAGTGAGGCCAGGGACTATGGCTACACCTTC.

This clonotype was observed a few times. The chain combines TRBV20-1 with TRBJ2-3; 13 nucleotides agree with TRBD2. The CDR3 has 19 residues. The junction had 15 bases not matched to a gene; V was cut back by 0 bases and J by 6 bases. In germline, CDR1 is DFQATT, CDR2 SNEGSKA (reference sequence). CDR3: CSARDPGTSGVLPGDTQYF. CDR3 coding DNA: TGCAGTGCTAGAGACCCCGGGACTAGCGGGGTCCTCCCCGGGGATACGCAGTATTTT.

In this sample, this clonotype turned up a few times. The junction departs from germline at one end; a sequencing error may be responsible. The rearrangement uses TRBV3-1 and TRBJ2-5; D remains ambiguous. CDR1 LGHDT and CDR2 YNNKEL come from the germline V gene (reference sequence). CDR3 length: 11 residues. The CDR3 spells CASSSREAQYF. CDR3 bases: TGTGCCAGCAGCTCGAGAGAGGCCCAGTACTTC.

This clonotype was counted ten times or more. This rearrangement joins TRBV11-2 to TRBJ1-2, with D unclear. Looked up from germline, CDR1 is SGHAT and CDR2 is FQNNGV. Trimming shortened V by 0 bases and J by 2 bases, and 7 bases separated the two germline ends. This CDR3 is 14 amino acids long. The CDR3 loop is CASSLDHTNYGYTF. CDR3 DNA: TGTGCCAGCAGCTTAGATCACACGAACTATGGCTACACCTTC.

This clonotype was counted only a few times. The chain recombines TRBV7-2 with TRBJ2-3, with 12 positions matching TRBD2. There are 16 residues in the CDR3. Germline V CDR1 and CDR2: SGHTA, FQGNSA. Losses at the gene ends were 5 bases for V and 1 base for J; bases not matched to a gene: 4. The CDR3 nucleotides read TGTGCCAGCAGCACAAGACTAGCGGGGGGCACAGATACGCAGTATTTT. Amino acid sequence: CASSTRLAGGTDTQYF.

This rearrangement joins TRBV4-1 to TRBJ1-2; 7 nucleotides align to TRBD1. Per germline, CDR1 MGHRA and CDR2 YSYEKL. V trimming: 0 bases; J trimming: 4 bases; junction bases outside the gene matches: 14. The CDR3 runs 18 residues. CDR3 bases: TGCGCCAGCAGCCAAGAAGGGACAGCACTTTCCGTTGGCTATGGCTACACCTTC. Encoded protein: CASSQEGTALSVGYGYTF.

This clonotype was counted between two and nine times. J is TRBJ2-3 and V is TRBV20-1; D is unresolved. This CDR3 is 13 amino acids long. CDR1 is DFQATT and CDR2 is SNEGSKA in the germline V gene (reference sequence). V was pared by 3 bases and J by 2 bases, with 9 bases between. CDR3 sequence reads: CSARDSPTDTQYF. The CDR3 DNA sequence: TGCAGTGCTAGGGATTCACCCACAGATACGCAGTATTTT.

This clonotype showed up just a few times. The J gene is TRBJ1-4, the V gene TRBV4-3; weak D call: TRBD1 (5 bases). Germline V gene data show CDR1 as LGHNA and CDR2 as YSLEER. V dropped 2 bases and J dropped 3 bases, with 13 bases sitting between them. The CDR3 covers 16 residues. CDR3 loop: CASSQSAQGANEKLFF. CDR3 nucleotides: TGCGCCAGCAGCCAATCTGCTCAGGGAGCTAATGAAAAACTGTTTTTT.

The chain is built from TRBV10-3 and TRBJ2-7; the D gene is possibly TRBD2 (6 bases). Trimming stripped 4 bases from V and 6 bases from J, with 19 bases between. Germline V lookup: CDR1 ENHRY, CDR2 SYGVKD. This CDR3 is 15 amino acids long. This chain's CDR3 is CAISAAGTPRGEQYV. The CDR3 coding sequence is TGTGCCATCAGTGCGGCCGGGACTCCTAGGGGCGAGCAGTACGTC.

This rearrangement joins TRBV18 to TRBJ2-7; TRBD2 agrees at 11 bases. With 3 bases clipped from V and 0 bases from J, the junction kept 10 bases outside the gene matches. This CDR3 has 18 amino acids. CDR1 is KGHSH and CDR2 is LQKENI in the germline V gene. In DNA form, the CDR3 reads TGTGCCAGCTCACCCCAAACCACTAGCGGGGGAGCCTCCTACGAGCAGTACTTC. Protein product: CASSPQTTSGGASYEQYF.

The chain recombines TRBV5-1 with TRBJ1-4; D is undetermined. The CDR3 is made up of 14 amino acids. CDR1 is SGHRS and CDR2 is YFSETQ in the germline V gene. Trimming removed 0 bases at V and 10 bases at J, with 13 bases between. The CDR3 is CASSLEWGGGKLFF. CDR3 nucleotides: TGCGCCAGCAGCTTGGAGTGGGGTGGCGGAAAACTGTTTTTT. The variable domain in full, completed from reference TRBV5-1 and TRBJ1-4, reads KAGVTQTPRYLIKTRGQQVTLSCSPISGHRSVSWYQQTPGQGLQFLFEYFSETQRNKGNFPGRFSGRQFSNSRSEMNVSTLELGDSALYLCASSLEWGGGKLFFGSGTQLSVL.

This clonotype was seen only a few times. The rearrangement joins TRBV10-3 to TRBJ2-7; 12 bases line up with TRBD2. The CDR3 totals 12 residues. Germline V gene data show CDR1 as ENHRY and CDR2 as SYGVKD. V was clipped by 7 bases and J by 7 bases; unmatched bases: 2. The CDR3 protein is CAIKGTSGEQYV. The CDR3 DNA follows: TGTGCCATCAAGGGGACTAGCGGGGAGCAGTACGTC.